A selection of T cell receptor beta chains follows, all from one sample in a study of T cells in Graves' hyperthyroidism and ophthalmopathy. TCRdb ran MiXCR on the multiplex PCR reads and lists one entry per CDR3 protein. The sample has about 400,000 distinct CDR3 sequences, around 14% seen once. The specimen sequenced was blood. The receptors stem from a woman between 18 and 29 years old with Graves' hyperthyroidism. CDR3s include the opening cysteine and the closing phenylalanine or tryptophan. A D gene is named only where the DNA matches it firmly. Not every row has a clone size; where given, it reads once, few, many or a size class.

d_gene: TRBD1; v_gene: TRBV20-1; abundance: many; j_gene: TRBJ1-2; CDR3aa: CSAGDRGRGYTF; CDR3nt: TGCAGTGCCGGTGACAGGGGGCGAGGCTACACCTTC
d_gene: NA; v_gene: TRBV5-5; abundance: many; j_gene: TRBJ1-2; CDR3aa: CASSDPGGGQNYGYTF; CDR3nt: TGTGCCAGCAGCGACCCCGGGGGGGGGCAGAACTATGGCTACACCTTC
d_gene: TRBD2; v_gene: TRBV6-1; abundance: NA; j_gene: TRBJ2-3; CDR3aa: CASSEVAGGRSTQYF; CDR3nt: TGTGCCAGCAGTGAAGTTGCGGGGGGGCGGAGTACGCAGTATTTT
d_gene: NA; v_gene: TRBV5-1; abundance: many; j_gene: TRBJ2-7; CDR3aa: CASSSDQPYYEQYF; CDR3nt: TGCGCCAGCAGCTCCGACCAGCCTTACTACGAGCAGTACTTC
d_gene: TRBD2; v_gene: TRBV20-1; abundance: many; j_gene: TRBJ2-5; CDR3aa: CSARRIAGEETQYF; CDR3nt: TGCAGTGCTAGGAGGATAGCGGGGGAAGAGACCCAGTACTTC
d_gene: TRBD1; v_gene: TRBV10-3; abundance: NA; j_gene: TRBJ2-2; CDR3aa: CAIRSGTGGAGELFF; CDR3nt: TGTGCCATCAGGTCCGGGACAGGGGGGGCCGGGGAGCTGTTTTTT
d_gene: TRBD1; v_gene: TRBV3-1; abundance: many; j_gene: TRBJ2-3; CDR3aa: CASSRRDRGRTDTQYF; CDR3nt: TGTGCCAGCAGCCGCAGGGACAGGGGGCGGACAGATACGCAGTATTTT
d_gene: TRBD1; v_gene: TRBV5-1; abundance: NA; j_gene: TRBJ2-4; CDR3aa: CASSTGQGNIQYF; CDR3nt: TGCGCCAGCAGCACCGGACAGGGAAACATTCAGTACTTC
d_gene: NA; v_gene: TRBV2; abundance: many; j_gene: TRBJ1-2; CDR3aa: CASSESPGYGYTF; CDR3nt: TGTGCCAGCAGTGAATCCCCCGGCTATGGCTACACCTTC
d_gene: TRBD2; v_gene: TRBV20-1; abundance: many; j_gene: TRBJ2-5; CDR3aa: CSGASGGLQETQYF; CDR3nt: TGCAGTGGGGCTAGCGGGGGCCTCCAAGAGACCCAGTACTTC
d_gene: NA; v_gene: TRBV6-2/TRBV6-3; abundance: few; j_gene: TRBJ2-7; CDR3aa: CASSYSKDGYEQYF; CDR3nt: TGTGCCAGCAGTTACTCGAAGGACGGCTACGAGCAGTACTTC
d_gene: TRBD2; v_gene: TRBV20-1; abundance: many; j_gene: TRBJ2-7; CDR3aa: CSASLGLAAAYEQYF; CDR3nt: TGCAGTGCTAGCCTTGGGCTAGCGGCCGCCTACGAGCAGTACTTC
d_gene: TRBD1; v_gene: TRBV11-2; abundance: few; j_gene: TRBJ1-2; CDR3aa: CASSLGDRGWGYTF; CDR3nt: TGTGCCAGCAGCCTGGGGGACAGGGGTTGGGGCTACACCTTC
d_gene: NA; v_gene: TRBV15; abundance: few; j_gene: TRBJ1-3; CDR3aa: CATSRVGGGSGNTIYF; CDR3nt: TGTGCCACCAGCAGAGTGGGCGGCGGATCTGGAAACACCATATATTTT
d_gene: TRBD1; v_gene: TRBV7-6; abundance: NA; j_gene: TRBJ2-7; CDR3aa: CASSLNRGPNEQYF; CDR3nt: TGTGCCAGCAGCTTAAATAGGGGGCCGAACGAGCAGTACTTC
d_gene: TRBD1; v_gene: TRBV5-1; abundance: NA; j_gene: TRBJ1-4; CDR3aa: CASSLPGQADEKLFF; CDR3nt: TGCGCCAGCAGCTTACCGGGACAGGCTGATGAAAAACTGTTTTTT
d_gene: NA; v_gene: TRBV18; abundance: many; j_gene: TRBJ2-5; CDR3aa: CASSIGTQETQYF; CDR3nt: TGTGCCAGCTCAATCGGGACTCAAGAGACCCAGTACTTC
d_gene: TRBD1; v_gene: TRBV5-1; abundance: few; j_gene: TRBJ2-2; CDR3aa: CASGTSGGNTGELFF; CDR3nt: TGCGCCAGCGGTACCTCAGGGGGAAACACCGGGGAGCTGTTTTTT
d_gene: NA; v_gene: TRBV11-3; abundance: many; j_gene: TRBJ2-1; CDR3aa: CASSLERTGDNEQFF; CDR3nt: TGTGCCAGCAGCTTAGAAAGAACAGGTGACAATGAGCAGTTCTTC
d_gene: NA; v_gene: TRBV11-3; abundance: many; j_gene: TRBJ1-1; CDR3aa: CASKPGGGTEAFF; CDR3nt: TGTGCCAGCAAGCCGGGGGGGGGCACTGAAGCTTTCTTT
d_gene: TRBD1; v_gene: TRBV11-3; abundance: NA; j_gene: TRBJ2-7; CDR3aa: CASSGQGLNEQYF; CDR3nt: TGTGCCAGCAGTGGACAGGGACTCAACGAGCAGTACTTC
d_gene: NA; v_gene: TRBV11-2; abundance: many; j_gene: TRBJ2-7; CDR3aa: CASSLARGRIYEQYF; CDR3nt: TGTGCCAGCAGCTTAGCCAGGGGCAGAATCTACGAGCAGTACTTC
d_gene: TRBD2; v_gene: TRBV9; abundance: few; j_gene: TRBJ2-1; CDR3aa: CASSVAGLGTSGNNEQFF; CDR3nt: TGTGCCAGCAGCGTAGCAGGTTTGGGGACTAGCGGGAACAATGAGCAGTTCTTC
d_gene: TRBD1; v_gene: TRBV10-3; abundance: many; j_gene: TRBJ1-4; CDR3aa: CAISESPQGAKLFF; CDR3nt: TGTGCCATCAGTGAGTCCCCACAGGGGGCGAAACTGTTTTTT
d_gene: NA; v_gene: TRBV2; abundance: many; j_gene: TRBJ2-7; CDR3aa: CASSEAGRGPSYEQYF; CDR3nt: TGTGCCAGCAGTGAAGCGGGGCGGGGGCCCTCCTACGAGCAGTACTTC
d_gene: NA; v_gene: TRBV7-2; abundance: NA; j_gene: TRBJ2-2; CDR3aa: CASSLVSTANTGELFF; CDR3nt: TGTGCCAGCAGCTTAGTGAGTACGGCGAACACCGGGGAGCTGTTTTTT
d_gene: NA; v_gene: TRBV19; abundance: few; j_gene: TRBJ2-7; CDR3aa: CASSSQIGPYEQYF; CDR3nt: TGTGCCAGTAGTTCGCAGATAGGGCCCTACGAGCAGTACTTC
d_gene: NA; v_gene: TRBV7-9; abundance: many; j_gene: TRBJ2-1; CDR3aa: CASSPTSSYNEQFF; CDR3nt: TGTGCCAGCAGCCCGACTAGCTCCTACAATGAGCAGTTCTTC
d_gene: NA; v_gene: TRBV18; abundance: many; j_gene: TRBJ1-1; CDR3aa: CASSRGRGNTEAFF; CDR3nt: TGTGCCAGCTCCCGCGGACGGGGGAACACTGAAGCTTTCTTT
d_gene: NA; v_gene: TRBV7-9; abundance: few; j_gene: TRBJ2-3; CDR3aa: CASSLDKGDTQYF; CDR3nt: TGTGCCAGCAGCTTAGATAAGGGGGATACGCAGTATTTT
d_gene: NA; v_gene: TRBV12-5; abundance: many; j_gene: TRBJ2-1; CDR3aa: CASGPTSNEQFF; CDR3nt: TGTGCTAGTGGCCCGACTAGCAATGAGCAGTTCTTC
d_gene: TRBD2; v_gene: TRBV6-2/TRBV6-3; abundance: many; j_gene: TRBJ2-1; CDR3aa: CASSPGGTNNEQFF; CDR3nt: TGTGCCAGCAGCCCCGGGGGGACCAACAATGAGCAGTTCTTC
d_gene: TRBD2; v_gene: TRBV3-1; abundance: NA; j_gene: TRBJ2-2; CDR3aa: CASSPRAGTGELFF; CDR3nt: TGTGCCAGCAGCCCCAGAGCGGGGACCGGGGAGCTGTTTTTT
d_gene: NA; v_gene: TRBV7-2; abundance: many; j_gene: TRBJ2-5; CDR3aa: CASSSGHHEGETQYF; CDR3nt: TGTGCCAGCAGCTCTGGACATCACGAGGGGGAGACCCAGTACTTC
d_gene: TRBD2; v_gene: TRBV28; abundance: many; j_gene: TRBJ2-2; CDR3aa: CASSLTGGAGELFF; CDR3nt: TGTGCCAGCAGTTTAACGGGGGGAGCCGGGGAGCTGTTTTTT
d_gene: NA; v_gene: TRBV18; abundance: NA; j_gene: TRBJ2-7; CDR3aa: CASPPPQGLSTYEQYF; CDR3nt: TGTGCCAGCCCACCACCCCAGGGACTGTCAACCTACGAGCAGTACTTC
d_gene: NA; v_gene: TRBV19; abundance: many; j_gene: TRBJ2-1; CDR3aa: CASSMLWGANEQFF; CDR3nt: TGTGCCAGTAGTATGCTTTGGGGGGCCAATGAGCAGTTCTTC
d_gene: TRBD2; v_gene: TRBV24-1; abundance: many; j_gene: TRBJ2-1; CDR3aa: CATSDDSGRAVFGEQFF; CDR3nt: TGTGCCACCAGTGACGATAGCGGGAGGGCCGTATTTGGTGAGCAGTTCTTC
d_gene: TRBD2; v_gene: TRBV20-1; abundance: many; j_gene: TRBJ2-1; CDR3aa: CSARAPSGAEQFF; CDR3nt: TGCAGTGCTAGAGCACCTAGCGGGGCGGAGCAGTTCTTC
d_gene: NA; v_gene: TRBV5-1; abundance: many; j_gene: TRBJ2-1; CDR3aa: CASSSQTSSNEQFF; CDR3nt: TGCGCCAGCAGCTCTCAGACTAGTTCCAATGAGCAGTTCTTC
d_gene: NA; v_gene: TRBV20-1; abundance: many; j_gene: TRBJ2-7; CDR3aa: CSAIGVIDSPGEQYF; CDR3nt: TGCAGTGCTATCGGAGTAATTGATAGCCCCGGCGAGCAGTACTTC
d_gene: NA; v_gene: TRBV3-1; abundance: many; j_gene: TRBJ1-5; CDR3aa: CASSQVPGLVLPQHF; CDR3nt: TGTGCCAGCAGCCAAGTTCCTGGTCTCGTCCTGCCCCAGCATTTT
d_gene: NA; v_gene: TRBV11-3; abundance: many; j_gene: TRBJ1-1; CDR3aa: CASSFRGTEAFF; CDR3nt: TGTGCCAGCAGCTTCCGGGGCACTGAAGCTTTCTTT
d_gene: NA; v_gene: TRBV10-3; abundance: many; j_gene: TRBJ2-7; CDR3aa: CAIKSGGEEQYF; CDR3nt: TGTGCCATCAAGTCAGGGGGGGAAGAGCAGTACTTC